This T cell receptor (beta chain) was obtained from a study of control samples from healthy donors and cancer patients. This clone was seen just once. Clones were sequenced by immunoSEQ multiplex PCR, and TCRdb holds only the in-frame ones, with some missing. The sample holds 63,000 or so clones, roughly 84% seen once. Per the germline V gene, CDR1 is SGHNT and CDR2 is YENEEA. The CDR3 has 15 amino acids. After removal of 5 bases from V and 1 base from J, the junction contained 7 bases not matched to a gene. The sequence was collected from a man over 45 in good health. The specimen sequenced was blood. The chain links TRBV11-3 to TRBJ1-1; 7 bases fit TRBD1. The CDR3 protein is CASSPWDSRNTEAFF. CDR3 bases: TGTGCCAGCAGCCCTTGGGACAGCCGGAACACTGAAGCTTTCTTT.